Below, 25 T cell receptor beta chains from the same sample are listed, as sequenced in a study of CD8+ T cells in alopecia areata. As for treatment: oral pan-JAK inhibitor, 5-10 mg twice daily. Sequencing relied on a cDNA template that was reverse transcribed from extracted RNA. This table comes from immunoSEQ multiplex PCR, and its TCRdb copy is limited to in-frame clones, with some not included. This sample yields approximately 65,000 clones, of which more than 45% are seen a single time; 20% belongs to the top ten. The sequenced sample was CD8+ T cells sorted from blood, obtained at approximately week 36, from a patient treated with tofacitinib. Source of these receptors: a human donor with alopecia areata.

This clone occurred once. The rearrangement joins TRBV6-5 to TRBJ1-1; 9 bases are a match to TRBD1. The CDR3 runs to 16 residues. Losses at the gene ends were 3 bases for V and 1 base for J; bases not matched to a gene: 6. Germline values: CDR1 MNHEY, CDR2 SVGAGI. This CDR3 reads CASSYRGTGTNTEAFF. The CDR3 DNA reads TGTGCCAGCAGTTATCGTGGGACAGGGACGAACACTGAAGCTTTCTTT.

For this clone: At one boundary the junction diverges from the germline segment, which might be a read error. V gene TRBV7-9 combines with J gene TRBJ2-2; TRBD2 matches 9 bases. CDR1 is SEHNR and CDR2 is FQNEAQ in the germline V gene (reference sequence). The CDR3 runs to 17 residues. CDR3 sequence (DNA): TGTGCCAGCAGCGTAGCTCCCGCGGGAGGGCGGACCGGGGAGCTGTTTTTT. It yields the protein CASSVAPAGGRTGELFF.

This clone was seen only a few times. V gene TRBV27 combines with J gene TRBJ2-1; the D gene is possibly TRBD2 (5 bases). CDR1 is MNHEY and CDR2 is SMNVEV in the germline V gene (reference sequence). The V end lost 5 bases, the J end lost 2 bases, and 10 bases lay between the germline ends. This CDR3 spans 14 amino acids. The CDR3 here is CASSVEGAYNEQFF. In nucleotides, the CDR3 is TGTGCCAGCAGTGTCGAGGGCGCCTACAATGAGCAGTTCTTC.

In nucleotides, the CDR3 is TGTGCCAGCAGCTCATTCAATCAGCCCCAGCATTTT. Translated: CASSSFNQPQHF. The V and J genes are TRBV27 and TRBJ1-5; D uncertain. Per the germline V gene, CDR1 is MNHEY and CDR2 is SMNVEV (reference sequence). V lost 6 bases and J lost 3, with 6 bases in between. The CDR3 is 12 amino acids.

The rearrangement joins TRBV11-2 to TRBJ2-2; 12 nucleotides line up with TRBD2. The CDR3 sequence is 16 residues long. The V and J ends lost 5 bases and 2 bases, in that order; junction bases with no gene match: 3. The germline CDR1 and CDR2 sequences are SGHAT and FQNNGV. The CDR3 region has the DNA TGTGCCAGCAGCGGACTAGCGGGGAGAAACACCGGGGAGCTGTTTTTT. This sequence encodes CASSGLAGRNTGELFF.

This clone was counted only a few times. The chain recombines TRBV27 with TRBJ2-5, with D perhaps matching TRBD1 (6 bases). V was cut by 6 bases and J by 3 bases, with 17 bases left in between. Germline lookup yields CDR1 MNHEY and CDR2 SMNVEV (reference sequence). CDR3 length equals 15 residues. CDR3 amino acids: CASSSGTRGEETQYF. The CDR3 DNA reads TGTGCCAGCAGCTCGGGGACAAGGGGAGAAGAGACCCAGTACTTC.

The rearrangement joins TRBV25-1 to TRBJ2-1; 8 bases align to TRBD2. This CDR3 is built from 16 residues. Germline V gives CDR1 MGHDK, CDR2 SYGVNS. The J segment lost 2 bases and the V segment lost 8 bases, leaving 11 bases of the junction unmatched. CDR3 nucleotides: TGTGCCAGCCACGGTATAGCGGGAAATGCCTACAATGAGCAGTTCTTC. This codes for CASHGIAGNAYNEQFF.

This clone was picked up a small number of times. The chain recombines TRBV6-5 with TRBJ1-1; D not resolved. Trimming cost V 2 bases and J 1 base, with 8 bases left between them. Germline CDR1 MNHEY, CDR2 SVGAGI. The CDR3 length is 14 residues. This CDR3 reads CASSYGRGNTEAFF. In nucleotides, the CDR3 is TGTGCCAGCAGTTACGGACGGGGGAACACTGAAGCTTTCTTT.

Here the CDR3 DNA reads TGTGCCAGCAGTTTGGGAGGGGTGATGCAGCCCCAGCATTTT. Its translation is CASSLGGVMQPQHF. The gene calls are TRBV27 and TRBJ1-5; a possible D gene is TRBD1 (5 bases). The CDR3 runs to 14 residues. Germline V gene data show CDR1 as MNHEY and CDR2 as SMNVEV (reference sequence). The V and J ends lost 3 bases and 7 bases respectively, with 13 bases between them.

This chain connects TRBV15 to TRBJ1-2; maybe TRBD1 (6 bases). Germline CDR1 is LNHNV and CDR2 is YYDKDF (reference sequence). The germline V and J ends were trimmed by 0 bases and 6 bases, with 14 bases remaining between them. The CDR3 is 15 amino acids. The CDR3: CATSRDGGRSHGYTF. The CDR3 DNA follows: TGTGCCACCAGCAGAGATGGGGGCAGGAGTCATGGCTACACCTTC.

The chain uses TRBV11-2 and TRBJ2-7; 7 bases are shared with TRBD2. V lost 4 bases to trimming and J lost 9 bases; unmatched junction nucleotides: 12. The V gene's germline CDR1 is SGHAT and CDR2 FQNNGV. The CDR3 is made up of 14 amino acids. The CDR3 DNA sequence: TGTGCCAGCAGCTCAAATTCGGGGGGAGTGGGGCAGTACTTC. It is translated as CASSSNSGGVGQYF.

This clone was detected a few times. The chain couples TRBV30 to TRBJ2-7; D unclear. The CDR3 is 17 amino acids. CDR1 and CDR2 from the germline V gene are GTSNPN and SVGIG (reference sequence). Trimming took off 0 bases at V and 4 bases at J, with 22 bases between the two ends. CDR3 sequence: CAWSVIRIQAPSYEQYF. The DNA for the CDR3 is TGTGCCTGGAGTGTAATAAGGATTCAGGCCCCTTCATACGAGCAGTACTTC.

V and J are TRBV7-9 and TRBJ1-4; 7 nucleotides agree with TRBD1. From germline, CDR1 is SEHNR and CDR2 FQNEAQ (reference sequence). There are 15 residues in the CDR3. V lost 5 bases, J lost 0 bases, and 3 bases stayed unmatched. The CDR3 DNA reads TGTGCCAGCAGCGGGACAGTCTCAACTAATGAAAAACTGTTTTTT. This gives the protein CASSGTVSTNEKLFF. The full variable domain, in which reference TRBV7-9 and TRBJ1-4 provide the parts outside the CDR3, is DTGVSQNPRHKITKRGQNVTFRCDPISEHNRLYWYRQTLGQGPEFLTYFQNEAQLEKSRLLSDRFSAERPKGSFSTLEIQRTEQGDSAMYLCASSGTVSTNEKLFFGSGTQLSVL.

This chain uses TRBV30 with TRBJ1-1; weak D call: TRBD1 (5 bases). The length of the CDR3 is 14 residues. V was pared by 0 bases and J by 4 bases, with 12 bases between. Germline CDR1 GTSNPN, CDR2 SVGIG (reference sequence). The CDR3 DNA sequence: TGTGCCTGGAGTGTAGGTCAGGGCTCCACTGAAGCTTTCTTT. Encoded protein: CAWSVGQGSTEAFF.

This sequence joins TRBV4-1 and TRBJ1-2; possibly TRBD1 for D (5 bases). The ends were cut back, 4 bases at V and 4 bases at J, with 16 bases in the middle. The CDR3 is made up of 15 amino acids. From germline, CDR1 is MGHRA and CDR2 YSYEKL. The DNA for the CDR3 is TGCGCCAGCAGCCCCACCGGGACTGCCACCTATGGCTACACCTTC. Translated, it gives CASSPTGTATYGYTF.

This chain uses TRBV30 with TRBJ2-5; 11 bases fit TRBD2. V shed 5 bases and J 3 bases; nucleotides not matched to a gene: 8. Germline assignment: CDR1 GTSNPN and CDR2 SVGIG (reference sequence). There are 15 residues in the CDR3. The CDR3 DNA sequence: TGTGCCTGGGTCGGTCCGGGACTAGCGGAAGAGACCCAGTACTTC. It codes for CAWVGPGLAEETQYF.

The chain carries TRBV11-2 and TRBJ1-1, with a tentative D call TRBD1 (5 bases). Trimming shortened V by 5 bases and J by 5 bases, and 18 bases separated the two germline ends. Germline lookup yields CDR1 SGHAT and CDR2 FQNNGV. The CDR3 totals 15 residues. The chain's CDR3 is CASSPISAQGTEAFF. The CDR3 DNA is TGTGCCAGCAGCCCGATCTCCGCCCAGGGTACTGAAGCTTTCTTT.

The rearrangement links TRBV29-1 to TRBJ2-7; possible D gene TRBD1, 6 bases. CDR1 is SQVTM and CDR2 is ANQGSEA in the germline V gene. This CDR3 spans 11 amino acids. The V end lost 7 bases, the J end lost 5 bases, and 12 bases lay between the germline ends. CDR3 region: CSGGEGDEQYF. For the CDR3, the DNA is TGCAGCGGAGGTGAGGGGGACGAGCAGTACTTC.

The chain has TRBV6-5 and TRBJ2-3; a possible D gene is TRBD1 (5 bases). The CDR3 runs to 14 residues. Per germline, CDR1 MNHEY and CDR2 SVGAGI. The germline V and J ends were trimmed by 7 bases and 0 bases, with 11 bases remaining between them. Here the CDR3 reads CASTRQSSTDTQYF. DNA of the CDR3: TGTGCCAGCACCCGACAGTCTAGCACAGATACGCAGTATTTT.

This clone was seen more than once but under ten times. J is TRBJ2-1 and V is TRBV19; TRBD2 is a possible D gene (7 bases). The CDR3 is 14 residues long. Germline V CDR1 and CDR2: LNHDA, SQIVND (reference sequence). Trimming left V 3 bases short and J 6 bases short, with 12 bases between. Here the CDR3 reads CASSIGLGGNEQFF. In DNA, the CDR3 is TGTGCCAGTAGTATCGGACTAGGGGGCAATGAGCAGTTCTTC. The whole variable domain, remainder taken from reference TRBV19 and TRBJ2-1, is DGGITQSPKYLFRKEGQNVTLSCEQNLNHDAMYWYRQDPGQGLRLIYYSQIVNDFQKGDIAEGYSVSREKKESFPLTVTSAQKNPTAFYLCASSIGLGGNEQFFGPGTRLTVL.

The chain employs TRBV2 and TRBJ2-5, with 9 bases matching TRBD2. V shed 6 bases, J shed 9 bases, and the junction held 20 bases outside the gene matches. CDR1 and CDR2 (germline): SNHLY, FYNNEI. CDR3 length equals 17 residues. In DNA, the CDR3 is TGTGCCAGCAGGAATAGACTAGCGGATAAGTCCCAAGGGGCCCAGTACTTC. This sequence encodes CASRNRLADKSQGAQYF.

The CDR3 DNA reads TGCGCCAGCAGCCAAGCTGCAGGACTAGCGGGGCTCTTACAAGAGACCCAGTACTTC. Encoded protein: CASSQAAGLAGLLQETQYF. The chain couples TRBV4-3 to TRBJ2-5, with TRBD2 matching 12 bases. The CDR3 sequence is 19 residues long. The V segment lost 1 base and the J segment 2 bases; nucleotides outside the gene matches: 11. CDR1 and CDR2 from the germline V gene are LGHNA and YSLEER.

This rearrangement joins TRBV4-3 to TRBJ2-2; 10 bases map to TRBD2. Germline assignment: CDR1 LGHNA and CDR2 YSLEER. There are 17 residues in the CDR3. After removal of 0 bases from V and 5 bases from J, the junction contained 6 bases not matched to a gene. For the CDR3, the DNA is TGCGCCAGCAGCCAAGAACTAGCGGGAACCGGAACCGGGGAGCTGTTTTTT. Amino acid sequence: CASSQELAGTGTGELFF.

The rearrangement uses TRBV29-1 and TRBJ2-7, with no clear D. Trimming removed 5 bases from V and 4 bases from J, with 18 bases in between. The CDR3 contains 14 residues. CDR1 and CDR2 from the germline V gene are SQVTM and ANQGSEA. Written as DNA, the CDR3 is TGCAGCGTTTTAGGTGGGGAAAAAGGATACGAGCAGTACTTC. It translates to CSVLGGEKGYEQYF.

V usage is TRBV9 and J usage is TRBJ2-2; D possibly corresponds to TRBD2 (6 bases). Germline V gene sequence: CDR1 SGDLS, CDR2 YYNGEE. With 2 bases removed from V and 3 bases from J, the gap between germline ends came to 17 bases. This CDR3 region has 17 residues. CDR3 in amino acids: CASSVDGASEDTGELFF. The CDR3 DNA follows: TGTGCCAGCAGCGTTGACGGGGCTAGCGAGGACACCGGGGAGCTGTTTTTT.